This passage covers 20 T cell receptor beta chains from one sample sequenced in a study of early T cells in non-severe SARS-CoV-2 infection. One entry per CDR3 protein, called by TCRdb with MiXCR from the 5' RACE reads. The data contain 60,000 to 70,000 distinct CDR3 sequences, approximately 9.1% of them singletons. The sequencing sample was made of whole blood. The source of these receptors is an adult who was a healthcare worker with PCR-confirmed SARS-CoV-2 infection or an uninfected control (not recorded which).

This chain connects TRBV7-6 to TRBJ2-7; TRBD2 matches at 13 bases. Germline values: CDR1 SGHVS, CDR2 FNYEAQ. The CDR3 loop spans 14 amino acids. Losses at the gene ends were 4 bases for V and 8 bases for J; bases not matched to a gene: 5. The DNA for the CDR3 is TGTGCCAGCAGCTACGGACTAGCGGGAGTCAAGCAGTACTTC. Translating gives CASSYGLAGVKQYF.

This clonotype was found many times. This rearrangement joins TRBV5-6 to TRBJ2-7; D gene unclear. Per the germline V gene, CDR1 is SGHDT and CDR2 is YYEEEE. This CDR3 is built from 12 residues. The V gene lost 4 bases and the J gene lost 1 base, with 6 bases spanning the gap. This CDR3 is CASSLNSYEQYF. CDR3 bases: TGTGCCAGCAGCCTGAATTCCTACGAGCAGTACTTC.

This clonotype was counted between two and nine times. One end of the junction is discordant with germline, which a read error may explain. J is TRBJ2-5 and V is TRBV7-2, with TRBD2 matching 11 bases. CDR3 length: 14 residues. The germline V gene has CDR1 SGHTA and CDR2 FQGNSA. As DNA, the CDR3 is TGTGCCAGCAGATTAGCGGGAGGGCAAGAGACCCAGTACTTC. As protein: CASRLAGGQETQYF.

Here the CDR3 DNA reads TGTGCCAGCAGCATGCTAACGGGCCCCCCAGGCGAGCAGTACTTC. Amino acid sequence: CASSMLTGPPGEQYF. The J gene is TRBJ2-7, the V gene TRBV5-8; unclear D gene. Trimming stripped 4 bases from V and 6 bases from J, with 20 bases between. This CDR3 has 15 residues. From germline, CDR1 is SGHTS and CDR2 YDEGEE. Together with reference TRBV5-8 and TRBJ2-7, the CDR3 gives the full variable domain: EAGVTQSPTHLIKTRGQQATLRCSPISGHTSVYWYQQALGLGLQFLLWYDEGEERNRGNFPPRFSGRQFPNYSSELNVNALELEDSALYLCASSMLTGPPGEQYFGPGTRLTVT.

Many counts were recorded for this clonotype. DNA for the CDR3: TGTGCCACCAGCAGAGAAAGACTAGCGGGAGAGGGAGCCAAAAACATTCAGTACTTC. Its protein product is CATSRERLAGEGAKNIQYF. The V and J genes are TRBV15 and TRBJ2-4; TRBD2 matches at 12 bases. Germline values: CDR1 LNHNV, CDR2 YYDKDF (reference sequence). J was trimmed by 0 bases and V by 0 bases; bases with no gene match: 6. The CDR3 is 19 residues long.

This clonotype was detected only a few times. V gene TRBV7-2 combines with J gene TRBJ1-2; D is uncertain. Trimming pared 3 bases from V and 6 bases from J, leaving 11 bases between. The CDR3 extends over 13 amino acids. Per the germline V gene, CDR1 is SGHTA and CDR2 is FQGNSA. The CDR3 bases are TGTGCCAGCAGCTTTCAGGTCGTGGATGGCTACACCTTC. The encoded protein is CASSFQVVDGYTF. The whole variable domain, filled in from reference TRBV7-2 and TRBJ1-2, reads GAGVSQSPSNKVTEKGKDVELRCDPISGHTALYWYRQSLGQGLEFLIYFQGNSAPDKSGLPSDRFSAERTGGSVSTLTIQRTQQEDSAVYLCASSFQVVDGYTFGSGTRLTVV.

The rearrangement links TRBV20-1 to TRBJ1-2, with TRBD1 identical over 9 bases. The CDR3 covers 14 residues. Germline V gives CDR1 DFQATT, CDR2 SNEGSKA (reference sequence). J gave up 6 bases and V 8 bases, and 13 bases lay outside the gene matches. The DNA of the CDR3 is TGCAGTACTCGAGACAGGGGGAAAGAGGATGGCTACACCTTC. This encodes CSTRDRGKEDGYTF.

The chain is built from TRBV15 and TRBJ2-1, with D unresolved. In germline, CDR1 is LNHNV, CDR2 YYDKDF (reference sequence). V was pared by 0 bases and J by 3 bases, with 6 bases between. The CDR3 loop spans 14 amino acids. The CDR3 is CATSRELIYNEQFF. In DNA form, the CDR3 reads TGTGCCACCAGCAGAGAACTTATCTACAATGAGCAGTTCTTC.

This clonotype was seen ten or more times. The chain links TRBV4-3 to TRBJ2-3; D is possibly TRBD2 (6 bases). V lost 3 bases, J lost 5 bases, and 15 bases lay in between. CDR1 and CDR2 (germline): LGHNA, YSLEER. The CDR3 loop spans 15 amino acids. CDR3 bases: TGCGCCAGCAGCCAGCTAGCGAGGATGGGAGATACGCAGTATTTT. It encodes CASSQLARMGDTQYF.

This clonotype was counted many times. The rearrangement joins TRBV6-5 to TRBJ2-1, with no clear D. The V and J ends lost 0 bases and 8 bases respectively, with 11 bases between them. The germline CDR1 and CDR2 sequences are MNHEY and SVGAGI. The CDR3 runs to 14 residues. CDR3 DNA sequence: TGTGCCAGCAGTTACTCGAATCGAGGATATGAGCAGTTCTTC. It specifies CASSYSNRGYEQFF.

In its sample, this clonotype was seen a few times. The chain links TRBV7-9 to TRBJ1-6; D remains unclear. CDR1 is SEHNR and CDR2 is FQNEAQ in the germline V gene (reference sequence). V shed 5 bases and J shed 7 bases, with 6 bases lying between them. CDR3 length equals 12 residues. In DNA form, the CDR3 reads TGTGCCAGCAGCCGGGAGAATTCACCCCTCCACTTT. It yields the protein CASSRENSPLHF.

The J gene is TRBJ2-5, the V gene TRBV20-1; D may be TRBD1 or TRBD2 (6 bases each). The CDR3 spans 18 residues. V lost 0 bases, J lost 4 bases, and 24 bases lay in between. The germline V gene encodes CDR1 DFQATT and CDR2 SNEGSKA (reference sequence). The CDR3: CSARDGGPGRVGGETQYF. CDR3 sequence (DNA): TGCAGTGCTAGAGATGGGGGGCCCGGGCGGGTAGGAGGAGAGACCCAGTACTTC.

There are a few counts of this clonotype. The V gene is TRBV7-9, the J gene TRBJ2-3, with 7 nucleotides matching TRBD1. This CDR3 contains 15 residues. The junction had 6 bases not matched to a gene; V was cut back by 5 bases and J by 1 base. The germline CDR1 and CDR2 sequences are SEHNR and FQNEAQ (reference sequence). The CDR3 nucleotides are TGTGCCAGCAGCCCTACAGGGGAAGGCACAGATACGCAGTATTTT. Amino acid sequence: CASSPTGEGTDTQYF.

This clonotype was observed a handful of times. The chain recombines TRBV19 with TRBJ2-5; D is possibly TRBD1 or TRBD2 (6 bases each). In germline, CDR1 is LNHDA, CDR2 SQIVND (reference sequence). The CDR3 spans 14 residues. Trimming cost V 6 bases and J 7 bases, with 18 bases left between them. CDR3 sequence (DNA): TGTGCCAGTAGGGATAGCGCTTCGGGGGCGACCCAGTACTTC. Residues: CASRDSASGATQYF.

The chain employs TRBV7-7 and TRBJ2-1, with D maybe TRBD1 (5 bases). The CDR3 consists of 14 residues. The germline V gene encodes CDR1 SSHAT and CDR2 FNYEAQ (reference sequence). The ends were cut back, 1 base at V and 6 bases at J, with 10 bases in the middle. This CDR3 is CASSLGSTVNEQFF. In nucleotides, the CDR3 is TGTGCCAGCAGCTTAGGGTCGACAGTCAATGAGCAGTTCTTC.

This clonotype came up a few times. The chain joins TRBV7-3 to TRBJ2-2; D possibly corresponds to TRBD2 (6 bases). Germline V gene data show CDR1 as SGHTA and CDR2 as FQGTGA. The CDR3 consists of 14 residues. The V gene lost 5 bases and the J gene lost 7 bases, with 14 bases spanning the gap. The CDR3 coding sequence is TGTGCCAGCAGCCCTGGAGGGCCACACGGGGAGCTGTTTTTT. Translation: CASSPGGPHGELFF.

This clonotype was seen repeatedly, ten times or more. The chain has TRBV5-1 and TRBJ2-5, with 9 bases that match TRBD2. This CDR3 contains 15 residues. V gave up 2 bases and J gave up 0 bases; unmatched junction bases: 2. The germline gives CDR1 SGHRS, CDR2 YFSETQ. CDR3 amino acids: CASSFSGSHQETQYF. DNA for the CDR3: TGCGCCAGCAGCTTTAGCGGGAGCCACCAAGAGACCCAGTACTTC.

The table lists this clonotype with a few counts. In nucleotides, the CDR3 is TGCGCCAGCAGCACAGGGTTCAATCAGCCCCAGCATTTT. Translated: CASSTGFNQPQHF. This chain uses TRBV5-1 with TRBJ1-5, with D perhaps matching TRBD1 (6 bases). CDR1 and CDR2 (germline): SGHRS, YFSETQ. Deletions cut 4 bases from V and 3 bases from J, with 8 bases between. CDR3 length: 13 amino acids.

This clonotype was observed a handful of times. The genes are TRBV6-5 and TRBJ2-3; no clear D gene. Deletions cut 0 bases from V and 1 base from J, with 11 bases between. Germline assignment: CDR1 MNHEY and CDR2 SVGAGI. This CDR3 is built from 16 residues. The CDR3 nucleotides are TGTGCCAGCAGTTACTCGAAAGGCACCGGCACAGATACGCAGTATTTT. Its translation: CASSYSKGTGTDTQYF.

In this sample, this clonotype turned up many times. The chain links TRBV29-1 to TRBJ2-3; D is perhaps TRBD1 or TRBD2 (5 bases each). Germline V gene lookup returns CDR1 SQVTM and CDR2 ANQGSEA. Trimming stripped 5 bases from V and 2 bases from J, with 17 bases between. The CDR3 runs 15 residues. In nucleotides, the CDR3 is TGCAGCGTTAGAGGGGATTTGACTAACACAGATACGCAGTATTTT. The encoded protein is CSVRGDLTNTDTQYF.